A selection of T cell receptor beta chains follows, all from one sample in a study of blood T cell repertoires in COVID-19. TCRdb keeps only in-frame clones here, not all; method: immunoSEQ multiplex PCR. The sample has 110,000 or so clones, about 85% seen once. The sample comprised peripheral blood. Receptors originate from a man over 45 with acute or convalescent COVID-19. Each CDR3 is given with its conserved first and last residue. The D gene is left open where the match is weak. Clone size appears in some rows only: once, few, many, or a class for an expanded clone.

>TRBV3-1/TRBV3-2|-|TRBJ2-3|-
CASSRVQGSLYDTQYF
TGTGCCAGCAGCCGTGTTCAGGGATCCCTATATGATACGCAGTATTTT
>TRBV28|-|TRBJ1-3|TRBD1
CASSLPSGGGNTIYF
TGTGCCAGCAGTTTACCGTCAGGGGGAGGAAACACCATATATTTT
>TRBV2|-|TRBJ2-3|TRBD2
CASNGRASATDTQYF
TGTGCCAGCAATGGGAGGGCCAGCGCCACAGATACGCAGTATTTT
>TRBV19|-|TRBJ1-1|-
CASAQGRLNTEAFF
TGTGCCAGTGCCCAGGGGCGGTTGAACACTGAAGCTTTCTTT
>TRBV11-3|-|TRBJ2-3|-
CASSLIGIGDTQYF
TGTGCCAGCAGCTTAATCGGGATAGGAGATACGCAGTATTTT
>TRBV28|-|TRBJ1-4|TRBD1
CASGGGGFEKLFF
TGTGCCAGCGGAGGGGGCGGGTTTGAAAAACTGTTTTTT
>TRBV11-1|-|TRBJ2-2|-
CASSLGRDGGELFF
TGTGCCAGCAGCCTCGGCAGGGATGGCGGGGAGCTGTTTTTT
>TRBV6-1|-|TRBJ2-2|-
CASSERVGGASVGELFF
TGTGCCAGCAGTGAAAGAGTGGGCGGGGCTAGTGTCGGGGAGCTGTTTTTT
>TRBV6-5|-|TRBJ1-1|TRBD1
CASSLYRGLGTEAFF
TGTGCCAGCAGCTTATACAGGGGGTTGGGCACTGAAGCTTTCTTT
>TRBV9|-|TRBJ1-4|-
CASSLRSGGEGEKLFF
TGTGCCAGCAGCCTCCGTTCGGGGGGAGAGGGCGAAAAACTGTTTTTT
>TRBV19|-|TRBJ2-2|TRBD1
CAITLGVQGSGELFF
TGTGCCATCACTCTGGGGGTACAGGGGTCAGGGGAGCTGTTTTTT
>TRBV28|-|TRBJ2-6|-
CASSSGANVLTF
TGTGCCAGCAGTTCGGGGGCCAACGTCCTGACTTTC
>TRBV9|-|TRBJ1-4|-
CASSVVGAGAEKLFF
TGTGCCAGCAGCGTAGTGGGGGCAGGGGCCGAAAAACTGTTTTTT
>TRBV19|-|TRBJ2-1|-
CASSIDYNSYNEQFF
TGTGCCAGTAGTATCGACTACAACTCCTACAATGAGCAGTTCTTC
>TRBV5-5|-|TRBJ1-1|-
CASSLVVEVNTEAFF
TGTGCCAGCAGCTTGGTGGTAGAAGTGAACACTGAAGCTTTCTTT
>TRBV5-1|once|TRBJ2-3|-
CASSFLPGYPDTQYF
TGCGCCAGCAGCTTCCTCCCCGGGTACCCAGATACGCAGTATTTT
>TRBV27|few|TRBJ1-6|TRBD1
CASSAEPTGRPLHF
TGTGCCAGCAGCGCAGAGCCGACAGGGAGGCCCCTCCACTTT
>TRBV30|-|TRBJ2-5|TRBD1
CAWSRQGGWETQYF
TGTGCCTGGAGTCGACAGGGGGGGTGGGAGACCCAGTACTTC
>TRBV6-6|-|TRBJ1-2|-
CASGQLLGNYGYTF
TGTGCCAGCGGACAGCTCCTTGGTAACTATGGCTACACCTTC
>TRBV5-1|-|TRBJ1-4|-
CASSLAGVGEKLFF
TGCGCCAGCAGCTTGGCGGGAGTAGGGGAAAAACTGTTTTTT
>TRBV2|-|TRBJ1-2|-
CASSESRGTMAGYTF
TGTGCCAGCAGTGAATCAAGGGGTACAATGGCCGGCTACACCTTC
>TRBV5-1|-|TRBJ1-6|-
CASSLAGGASSPLHF
TGCGCCAGCAGCTTGGCGGGGGGCGCGAGTTCACCCCTCCACTTT
>TRBV4-1|-|TRBJ2-7|-
CASSQEKGTGLTIYEQYF
TGCGCCAGCAGCCAAGAGAAAGGTACGGGACTGACCATCTACGAGCAGTACTTC
>TRBV5-1|-|TRBJ2-2|TRBD1
CASSFAGQGSTGELFF
TGCGCCAGCAGCTTTGCGGGACAGGGAAGCACCGGGGAGCTGTTTTTT
>TRBV5-1|-|TRBJ2-1|TRBD1
CASSLARGMAYNEQFF
TGCGCCAGCAGCTTGGCCAGGGGGATGGCCTACAATGAGCAGTTCTTC
>TRBV6-5|-|TRBJ1-5|-
CASSQGRGSNQPQHF
TGTGCCAGCAGTCAGGGGAGGGGGAGCAATCAGCCCCAGCATTTT
>TRBV30|-|TRBJ1-1|-
CAWRRQRNTEAFF
TGTGCCTGGAGGCGACAGAGAAACACTGAAGCTTTCTTT
>TRBV7-6|-|TRBJ1-2|TRBD1
CASSSYQGADYGYTF
TGTGCCAGCAGCTCATACCAGGGGGCAGACTATGGCTACACCTTC
>TRBV19|once|TRBJ2-1|TRBD2
CASSISGGPNEQFF
TGTGCCAGTAGTATTAGCGGGGGGCCCAATGAGCAGTTCTTC
>TRBV30|-|TRBJ2-7|-
CAWSVGASYEQYF
TGTGCCTGGAGTGTAGGGGCCTCCTACGAGCAGTACTTC
>TRBV4-1|-|TRBJ2-3|TRBD1
CASSHTGERTDTQYF
TGCGCCAGCAGCCACACAGGGGAGAGAACAGATACGCAGTATTTT
>TRBV5-4|-|TRBJ2-6|-
CASRTDRASGANVLTF
TGTGCCAGCAGGACGGACAGAGCCTCTGGGGCCAACGTCCTGACTTTC
>TRBV19|-|TRBJ1-4|-
CASTEQGSGEKLFF
TGTGCCAGTACTGAACAGGGTTCCGGCGAAAAACTGTTTTTT
>TRBV28|-|TRBJ2-5|TRBD1
CASSLQGWKETQYF
TGTGCCAGCAGTCTACAGGGGTGGAAAGAGACCCAGTACTTC